Reported below is one T cell receptor beta chain. Its antigen is undetermined. The source of the sample is a study of blood T cells in healthy people across ages. The study's findings and limits: A roughly linear age-dependent decrease characterized TCR beta diversity per million T cells.

Primed by a sample-barcoded 5' primer and a J-beta primer mix, a second PCR proceeded for about 6 to 12 cycles. Unique molecular identifiers of 12 random nucleotides labeled each cDNA. Every sample produced at least 2.5 million CDR3-containing paired-end reads. TCRdb analysed the 5' RACE reads with MiXCR anew, one entry per CDR3 protein. This table holds 800,000 or so distinct CDR3 sequences, approximately 25% found once. V gave up 1 base and J gave up 4 bases, with 14 bases separating them. The V gene's germline CDR1 is MNHEY and CDR2 SMNVEV (reference sequence). This CDR3 has 15 amino acids. This sample was shared with a second study, whose subject was T cells of mothers and their children. Per that study: Samples came from a few healthy Caucasian mothers and their six children.

The clonotype comes from a boy aged 5-17 years in good health. The V and J genes are TRBV27 and TRBJ2-7; maybe TRBD1 (6 bases). The source material was blood. CDR3 nucleotide sequence: TGTGCCAGCAGTTTATACAGCAGGGGAATGTACGAGCAGTACTTC. It translates to CASSLYSRGMYEQYF.